This T cell receptor (beta chain) was sequenced in a study of OX40 agonist ivuxolimab in advanced cancers. Study in general: Administration of intravenous ivuxolimab to patients occurred every 2 weeks at 0.01 to 10 mg/kg. Dose-escalation cases comprised hepatocellular carcinoma, melanoma, renal cell or head and neck cancer. Points from the study as a whole: At 0.1 to 3.0 mg/kg, CD4+ and CD8+ blood T cells expanded clonally by week 6.

Patients were excluded for autoimmune disease history or systemic immunosuppression. The CDR3 covers 16 residues. The V end was cut by 5 bases, the J end by 2 bases, with 15 bases between. Germline V lookup: CDR1 SGHTA, CDR2 FQGTGA. Sequencing used immunoSEQ multiplex PCR; TCRdb keeps in-frame clones, though not all of them. The repertoire holds about 67,000 clones, with roughly 90% as singletons. Concerning this clone: Its target is unknown.

The chain is built from TRBV7-3 and TRBJ2-2; D tentatively fits TRBD1 or TRBD2 (5 bases each). The sample was CD4+ or CD8+ T cells sorted from blood, taken in a trial of the OX40 agonist ivuxolimab. The sequence derives from an adult with an advanced solid tumor such as melanoma, head and neck, liver or kidney cancer. In DNA form, the CDR3 reads TGTGCCAGCAGCCCCTTCGGGGACCTTAACACCGGGGAGCTGTTTTTT. Protein sequence: CASSPFGDLNTGELFF.